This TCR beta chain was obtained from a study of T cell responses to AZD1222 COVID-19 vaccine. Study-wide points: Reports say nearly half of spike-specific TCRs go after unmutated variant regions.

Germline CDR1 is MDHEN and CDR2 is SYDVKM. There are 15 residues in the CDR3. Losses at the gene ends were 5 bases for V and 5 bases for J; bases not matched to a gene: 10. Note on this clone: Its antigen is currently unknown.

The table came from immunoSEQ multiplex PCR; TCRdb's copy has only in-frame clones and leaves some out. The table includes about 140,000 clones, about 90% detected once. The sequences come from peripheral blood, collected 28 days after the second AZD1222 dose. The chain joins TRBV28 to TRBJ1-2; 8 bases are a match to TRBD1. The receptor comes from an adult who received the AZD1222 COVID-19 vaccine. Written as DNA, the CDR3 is TGTGCCAGCAGTCCCCATGGACAGGGCCAATATGGCTACACCTTC. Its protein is CASSPHGQGQYGYTF.